This is a list of T cell receptor beta chains from one sample in a study of cytomegalovirus exposure and HLA in healthy donors. Repertoires were generated with immunoSEQ multiplex PCR, while TCRdb's copy carries only in-frame clones and drops some. The data hold approximately 81,000 clones, with around 80% observed a single time. The sample was PBMCs. Every receptor here comes from a man aged 50 or older in good health and CMV-seropositive. Each CDR3 is given with its conserved first and last residue. The order of the fields is D gene, J gene, clone size, V gene, CDR3 DNA, CDR3 protein. D genes are given only for firm matches. Clone size is stated in some rows and not others, as once, few, many or a class when expanded.

NA TRBJ2-1 NA TRBV27 TGTGCCAGCAGTCGTGGAACAGGGACTGAGCAGTTCTTC CASSRGTGTEQFF
NA TRBJ2-7 NA TRBV28 TGTGCCAGCAGTCCACGGAGGGCCCCCTACGAGCAGTACTTC CASSPRRAPYEQYF
NA TRBJ2-7 NA TRBV6-5 TGTGCCAGCACTACAGGGACGGGTGGCTCCTACGAGCAGTACTTC CASTTGTGGSYEQYF
NA TRBJ1-2 NA TRBV6-5 TGTGCCAGCAGTTATCTTCCGGGACTAACGGGCTACACCTTC CASSYLPGLTGYTF
NA TRBJ2-3 NA TRBV25-1 TGTGCCAGCAAGCCCTATCAGACATCTGATACGCAGTATTTT CASKPYQTSDTQYF
TRBD1 TRBJ2-7 NA TRBV27 TGTGCCAGCAGGGGACAGGGGGCCTACGAGCAGTACTTC CASRGQGAYEQYF
NA TRBJ2-3 NA TRBV5-1 TGCGCCAGCAGCTTCTACCGCGTCACAGATACGCAGTATTTT CASSFYRVTDTQYF
NA TRBJ2-2 NA TRBV7-6 TGTGCCAGCAGCCCAAGGACAGCAGGGGAGCTGTTTTTT CASSPRTAGELFF
NA TRBJ2-1 NA TRBV11-3 TGTGCCAGCAGCTTAGTATTCCATGAGCAGTTCTTC CASSLVFHEQFF
TRBD2 TRBJ2-3 NA TRBV5-4 TGTGCCAGCAGCTCAAAACGGGAGGGAGGATATACGCAGTATTTT CASSSKREGGYTQYF
NA TRBJ1-5 once TRBV27 TGTGCCAGCAGTTTGTCGCAGGGCATCAATCAGCCCCAGCATTTT CASSLSQGINQPQHF
NA TRBJ2-1 NA TRBV18 TGTGCCAGCTCACCCCCCGGGACTCTAACCTACAATGAGCAGTTCTTC CASSPPGTLTYNEQFF
NA TRBJ2-1 NA TRBV7-2 TGTGCCAGCAGCTTATTCGCTAGCGACCCAAGCTCCTACAATGAGCAGTTCTTC CASSLFASDPSSYNEQFF
TRBD1 TRBJ1-4 NA TRBV7-6 TGTGCCAGCAGCTCACAGACAGGGTCTAATGAAAAACTGTTTTTT CASSSQTGSNEKLFF
TRBD1 TRBJ2-1 NA TRBV7-3 TGTGCCAGCAGCTTAACGGGACAGCTAAACAATGAGCAGTTCTTC CASSLTGQLNNEQFF
TRBD2 TRBJ2-1 NA TRBV2 TGTGCCAGCAGTGATTCTTGGGCTAGCGGCTACAATGAGCAGTTCTTC CASSDSWASGYNEQFF
NA TRBJ2-7 NA TRBV14 TGTGCCAGCAGCCCGAGATTAGTGGCCTACGAGCAGTACTTC CASSPRLVAYEQYF
NA TRBJ2-1 NA TRBV6-4 TGTGCCAGCAGGCAAGAGTACTCCTACAATGAGCAGTTCTTC CASRQEYSYNEQFF
NA TRBJ1-2 few TRBV15 TGTGCCACCGCGGCGGGCAGGGGTTGGAGCTACACCTTC CATAAGRGWSYTF
TRBD2 TRBJ2-1 NA TRBV2 TGTGCCAGCGGGGGACTAGCGGGAGTTAAGCAGTTCTTC CASGGLAGVKQFF
TRBD1 TRBJ2-7 NA TRBV5-4 TGTGCCAGCAGCCGGGACAGGGGGAGGTACGAGCAGTACTTC CASSRDRGRYEQYF
TRBD1 TRBJ2-7 NA TRBV30 TGTGCCTTGGAGTTCGGACAGGGGTACTCCTACGAGCAGTACTTC CALEFGQGYSYEQYF
TRBD1 TRBJ1-1 NA TRBV9 TGTGCCAGCAGCGTGACAGGGGAGGAGGCTTTCTTT CASSVTGEEAFF
TRBD1 TRBJ2-7 NA TRBV27 TGTGCCAGCAGTTTACGGGACAGGGTGGAATCCTACGAGCAGTACTTC CASSLRDRVESYEQYF
TRBD2 TRBJ2-2 NA TRBV5-5 TGTGCCAGCAGCTTGTATATCGGGAGGGGCCCCGGGGAGCTGTTTTTT CASSLYIGRGPGELFF
TRBD1 TRBJ1-1 NA TRBV4-1 TGCGCCAGCAGCCACCTTGGACAGGAGCGCGCTGAAGCTTTCTTT CASSHLGQERAEAFF
TRBD2 TRBJ2-1 once TRBV6-4 TGTGCCAGCAGTGAGGCGGGAGCTAGGGATGAGCAGTTCTTC CASSEAGARDEQFF
NA TRBJ2-5 NA TRBV7-9 TGTGCCAGCAGCTTTAGTAGAGAGACCCAGTACTTC CASSFSRETQYF
NA TRBJ1-2 once TRBV14 TGTGCCAGCAGCCAACTAACAGGGTGGGGCTATGGCTACACCTTC CASSQLTGWGYGYTF
NA TRBJ2-7 NA TRBV7-3 TGTGCCAGCAGCCCTAATCGACAGCAGAGCTCCTACGAGCAGTACTTC CASSPNRQQSSYEQYF
NA TRBJ1-2 NA TRBV10-3 TGTGCCATCGGACGGTCGGGAAATGGCTACACCTTC CAIGRSGNGYTF
TRBD2 TRBJ2-1 NA TRBV2 TGTGCCAGCAGTGAAGGTCTAGCGGGTTACAATGAGCAGTTCTTC CASSEGLAGYNEQFF
NA TRBJ1-2 NA TRBV7-3 TGTGCCAGCAGCTTAACGTCCGTATCTGGCTACACCTTC CASSLTSVSGYTF